This T cell receptor (beta chain) was obtained from a study of graft-versus-host responses after intestinal transplantation. Per the germline V gene, CDR1 is SGHTS and CDR2 is YDEGEE. With 1 base removed from V and 13 bases from J, the gap between germline ends came to 15 bases. CDR3 length equals 13 residues. Here immunoSEQ multiplex PCR was the method, and the copy in TCRdb shows in-frame clones only, minus some. The data hold roughly 18,000 clones, with around 39% observed a single time. The sequencing here drew on alloreactive CD4+ T cells from a mixed lymphocyte reaction culture, taken before intestinal transplant. The subset is: CFSE-low proliferating T cells sorted from roughly six-day pre-transplant mixed lymphocyte reaction (GvH or HvG direction). The sequence derives from a human patient who received an intestinal transplant. This rearrangement joins TRBV5-8 to TRBJ2-1; TRBD1 might be the D (5 bases). The CDR3, as DNA: TGTGCCAGCAGCTTGTGGGGCTCGGGCCCTCAGTTCTTC. It encodes CASSLWGSGPQFF. The full variable domain, in which reference TRBV5-8 and TRBJ2-1 provide the parts outside the CDR3, is EAGVTQSPTHLIKTRGQQATLRCSPISGHTSVYWYQQALGLGLQFLLWYDEGEERNRGNFPPRFSGRQFPNYSSELNVNALELEDSALYLCASSLWGSGPQFFGPGTRLTVL.